The subject of this entry is one TCR beta chain. The sample is drawn from a study of blood T cell repertoires in COVID-19. Study-level information: Acute-phase and convalescent COVID-19 samples originated in the United States, Italy and Spain. PBMCs, B-cell-depleted T cells, or T cells provided the cDNA or gDNA that made up the material.

Authors' analysis steps: Using reference gene primer amplification, nucleated cell counts were estimated. Libraries were prepared by immunoSEQ multiplex PCR; TCRdb keeps only in-frame clonotypes and omits some of them. V and J calls plus clone size are reproduced from that table; the DNA served to infer D and trimming. The profile covers over 60,000 clones, with approximately 89% appearing a single time and approximately 8.9% taken by the ten largest. V shed 5 bases and J shed 6 bases, with 13 bases lying between them. The CDR3 loop spans 13 amino acids. CDR1 is LNHNV and CDR2 is YYDKDF in the germline V gene (reference sequence).

The chain employs TRBV15 and TRBJ1-1; D is unclear. Sequenced material: peripheral blood. The receptor's source is a man older than 75 with acute or convalescent COVID-19. The CDR3 spells CATSPSLAAEAFF. The CDR3 DNA sequence: TGTGCCACCAGCCCGAGTTTGGCGGCTGAAGCTTTCTTT.